Listed here are 27 T cell receptor beta chains from one sample, sequenced in a study of blood T cell repertoires in COVID-19. The table came from immunoSEQ multiplex PCR; TCRdb's copy has only in-frame clones and leaves some out. The sample carries approximately 44,000 clones, roughly 89% recorded once. The sample was peripheral blood. The receptors come from a man in his 60s with active COVID-19.

Turning to this clone: At one end the junction does not follow the germline gene, possibly because of a read error. In DNA, the CDR3 is TGTGCCAGTAGTAAGGGCCTAAGGGAGGGGTCCTACGAACAGTACTTC. It yields the protein CASSKGLREGSYEQYF. V usage is TRBV19 and J usage is TRBJ2-7, with 7 bases fitting TRBD2. This CDR3 contains 16 residues. Germline loops: CDR1 LNHDA, CDR2 SQIVND (reference sequence).

The chain uses TRBV6-5 and TRBJ2-5, with D tentatively TRBD2 (5 bases). Germline CDR1 MNHEY, CDR2 SVGAGI. V lost 5 bases, J lost 5 bases, and 15 bases lay in between. This CDR3 is built from 14 residues. CDR3 sequence reads: CASSPPSLRETQYF. CDR3 DNA sequence: TGTGCCAGCAGTCCCCCTAGCCTCCGGGAGACCCAGTACTTC.

This clone was detected a few times. The chain carries TRBV27 and TRBJ1-6; D unclear. The V end lost 6 bases, the J end lost 10 bases, and 19 bases lay between the germline ends. This CDR3 contains 15 residues. Germline CDR1 MNHEY, CDR2 SMNVEV (reference sequence). This chain's CDR3 is CASRAVGRSGSPLHF. The CDR3 DNA sequence: TGTGCCAGCAGGGCGGTAGGGAGGAGCGGGTCACCCCTCCACTTT.

The chain joins TRBV5-6 to TRBJ1-5; the match to TRBD1 covers 10 bases. The CDR3 is 14 amino acids. The V gene's germline CDR1 is SGHDT and CDR2 YYEEEE. After removal of 4 bases from V and 7 bases from J, the junction contained 5 bases not matched to a gene. The CDR3, as DNA: TGTGCCAGCAGCCATGGACAGGGGGACCAGCCCCAGCATTTT. Protein: CASSHGQGDQPQHF.

The V and J genes are TRBV7-8 and TRBJ1-5; 7 bases are a match to TRBD1. This CDR3 has 14 residues. In germline, CDR1 is SGHVS, CDR2 FQNEAQ. After removal of 3 bases from V and 6 bases from J, the junction contained 5 bases not matched to a gene. The CDR3 here is CASSLEGASQPQHF. CDR3 bases: TGTGCCAGCAGCTTGGAGGGGGCGAGTCAGCCCCAGCATTTT. Full variable domain (remainder filled in from reference TRBV7-8 and TRBJ1-5): GAGVSQSPRYKVAKRGQDVALRCDPISGHVSLFWYQQALGQGPEFLTYFQNEAQLDKSGLPSDRFFAERPEGSVSTLKIQRTQQEDSAVYLCASSLEGASQPQHFGDGTRLSIL.

V is TRBV7-9 and J is TRBJ1-3, with 10 bases fitting TRBD1. CDR3 length equals 16 residues. CDR1 SEHNR and CDR2 FQNEAQ come from the germline V gene (reference sequence). The V segment lost 5 bases and the J segment 10 bases; nucleotides outside the gene matches: 14. As DNA, the CDR3 is TGTGCCAGCAGCCCCCCCGGGACAGGGGTTTTGTCGACCATATATTTT. Amino acids: CASSPPGTGVLSTIYF.

For the CDR3, the DNA is TGTGCCACCCAGGGAACGGGAGAGGGCGATGAGCAGTTCTTC. This encodes CATQGTGEGDEQFF. The chain joins TRBV7-3 to TRBJ2-1; D might be TRBD2 (6 bases). Per germline, CDR1 SGHTA and CDR2 FQGTGA. CDR3 size: 14 residues. The ends were cut back, 10 bases at V and 8 bases at J, with 21 bases in the middle.

This rearrangement joins TRBV23-1 to TRBJ1-5; 8 nucleotides align to TRBD1. TRBV23-1 belongs to the ORF category, with a function that is uncertain. CDR3 length: 16 amino acids. The junction had 7 bases not matched to a gene; V was cut back by 2 bases and J by 4 bases. CDR3 sequence (DNA): TGCGCCAGCAGTCAACCCCCCAGGGGGCGTAATCAGCCCCAGCATTTT. It translates to CASSQPPRGRNQPQHF.

This clone was counted a few times. The gene calls are TRBV11-2 and TRBJ1-1; a possible D gene is TRBD1 (6 bases). The CDR3 extends over 16 amino acids. Trimming took 0 bases from V and 5 from J, leaving 16 bases between them. Germline V gives CDR1 SGHAT, CDR2 FQNNGV. The CDR3 reads CASSLEFRQVRTEAFF. The DNA of the CDR3 is TGTGCCAGCAGCTTAGAGTTCAGACAGGTTCGTACTGAAGCTTTCTTT.

V gene TRBV5-4 combines with J gene TRBJ2-1; 8 bases are a match to TRBD2. V lost 2 bases, J lost 3 bases, and 4 bases stayed unmatched. Germline-derived CDR1 and CDR2 are SGHNT and YYREEE (reference sequence). CDR3 size: 15 residues. In DNA form, the CDR3 reads TGTGCCAGCAGCTTTAAGCGGGAGAGCTACAATGAGCAGTTCTTC. Protein: CASSFKRESYNEQFF.

In this sample, this clone turned up a few times. A read error may produce the germline difference seen at one junction end. The CDR3 reads CATSPGRDDGNTIYF. The DNA for the CDR3 is TGCGCCACCAGTCCGGGCAGGGATGATGGAAACACCATATATTTT. V is TRBV23-1 and J is TRBJ1-3; D perhaps matches TRBD1 (5 bases). TRBV23-1 falls under the ORF class, with uncertain function. CDR3 size: 15 residues.

The chain carries TRBV6-5 and TRBJ1-1, with D perhaps TRBD1 (5 bases). Per the germline V gene, CDR1 is MNHEY and CDR2 is SVGAGI. V was trimmed by 6 bases and J by 1 base, leaving 12 bases between them. The CDR3 spans 14 residues. The CDR3 spells CASRGREGNTEAFF. CDR3 DNA: TGTGCCAGCAGGGGCAGGGAGGGGAACACTGAAGCTTTCTTT.

The chain employs TRBV30 and TRBJ2-5, with D unresolved. Germline CDR1 is GTSNPN and CDR2 is SVGIG (reference sequence). The CDR3 is 14 amino acids. With 0 bases removed from V and 4 bases from J, the gap between germline ends came to 12 bases. CDR3 bases: TGTGCCTGGAGTGTGATCGCTAGAACAGAGACCCAGTACTTC. This encodes CAWSVIARTETQYF.

The chain is built from TRBV10-1 and TRBJ2-1; D is unresolved. The CDR3 spans 15 residues. Germline CDR1 WNHNN, CDR2 SYGVQD (reference sequence). Trimming removed 0 bases at V and 3 bases at J, with 9 bases between. CDR3 in DNA: TGCGCCAGCAGTGAGTCCAGCGTTCTCTACAATGAGCAGTTCTTC. It specifies CASSESSVLYNEQFF.

V gene TRBV5-1 combines with J gene TRBJ2-2; D is unclear. Germline V gives CDR1 SGHRS, CDR2 YFSETQ. V lost 3 bases and J 7 bases, leaving 10 bases between the germline ends. The CDR3 length is 13 residues. DNA of the CDR3: TGCGCCAGCAGCTGGTCACGCGGCGGGGAGCTGTTTTTT. Protein product: CASSWSRGGELFF.

The chain couples TRBV7-9 to TRBJ2-1; tentative D call: TRBD1 (5 bases). The V end lost 7 bases, the J end lost 8 bases, and 15 bases lay between the germline ends. Germline CDR1 and CDR2: SEHNR and FQNEAQ (reference sequence). This CDR3 spans 13 amino acids. The CDR3 loop is CASTLPDSDEQFF. Here the CDR3 DNA reads TGTGCCAGCACCCTGCCCGACAGTGATGAGCAGTTCTTC.

This clone was observed a single time. V and J are TRBV5-6 and TRBJ1-3; unclear D gene. The V and J ends lost 0 bases and 0 bases respectively, with 10 bases between them. Germline CDR1 SGHDT, CDR2 YYEEEE. This CDR3 is built from 16 residues. The CDR3 region is CASSLDPVDSGNTIYF. The CDR3 nucleotides read TGTGCCAGCAGCTTGGATCCGGTAGACTCTGGAAACACCATATATTTT.

The genes are TRBV6-6 and TRBJ1-1; D unclear. The CDR3 length is 14 residues. The V end was cut by 6 bases, the J end by 0 bases, with 11 bases between. Germline V CDR1 and CDR2: MNHNY, SVGAGI (reference sequence). The CDR3 sequence is CASRQRELNTEAFF. In DNA, the CDR3 is TGTGCCAGCAGGCAGCGGGAGTTGAACACTGAAGCTTTCTTT.

The rearrangement links TRBV19 to TRBJ2-1; 7 positions agree with TRBD2. Germline values: CDR1 LNHDA, CDR2 SQIVND (reference sequence). V was clipped by 6 bases and J by 9 bases; unmatched bases: 8. This CDR3 is 13 amino acids long. The CDR3 nucleotides read TGTGCCAGTAGGGGGGGGAGGTTTGGTGAGCAGTTCTTC. Its protein is CASRGGRFGEQFF. The full variable domain, completed using reference TRBV19 and TRBJ2-1, is DGGITQSPKYLFRKEGQNVTLSCEQNLNHDAMYWYRQDPGQGLRLIYYSQIVNDFQKGDIAEGYSVSREKKESFPLTVTSAQKNPTAFYLCASRGGRFGEQFFGPGTRLTVL.

The V gene is TRBV19, the J gene TRBJ1-1; TRBD1 aligns across 11 bases. Trimming cost V 8 bases and J 1 base; bases outside gene matches: 3. Germline V CDR1 and CDR2: LNHDA, SQIVND (reference sequence). The CDR3 runs 14 residues. The CDR3 region is CASRDRGANTEAFF. The CDR3 DNA reads as TGTGCCAGTCGGGACAGGGGGGCGAACACTGAAGCTTTCTTT.

The chain couples TRBV5-1 to TRBJ2-3; D is possibly TRBD2 (5 bases). V lost 0 bases and J 1 base, leaving 15 bases between the germline ends. CDR3 length: 17 residues. Germline CDR1 is SGHRS and CDR2 is YFSETQ. CDR3 in DNA: TGCGCCAGCAGCTTGGCCCTGAGCGGCCCCGGCACAGATACGCAGTATTTT. Protein: CASSLALSGPGTDTQYF.

V and J are TRBV7-8 and TRBJ1-2; no firm D call. Trimming removed 5 bases at V and 4 bases at J, with 11 bases between. CDR1 and CDR2 (germline): SGHVS, FQNEAQ. CDR3 length: 13 amino acids. The CDR3: CASSRTGLYGYTF. CDR3 in DNA: TGTGCCAGCAGCCGAACGGGTCTCTATGGCTACACCTTC.

V gene TRBV29-1 combines with J gene TRBJ1-4; D is unresolved. CDR1 is SQVTM and CDR2 is ANQGSEA in the germline V gene. The V and J ends lost 4 bases and 6 bases respectively, with 12 bases between them. The CDR3 runs to 13 residues. The CDR3 sequence: CSVARAQDEKLFF. The CDR3 DNA is TGCAGCGTTGCGCGGGCGCAGGATGAAAAACTGTTTTTT.

This rearrangement joins TRBV9 to TRBJ2-7; D gene unclear. Germline values: CDR1 SGDLS, CDR2 YYNGEE. The CDR3 contains 13 residues. Trimming removed 5 bases from V and 0 bases from J, with 9 bases in between. The CDR3 DNA follows: TGTGCCAGCAGTAAGCGAGACTCCTACGAGCAGTACTTC. This sequence encodes CASSKRDSYEQYF.

The rearrangement links TRBV6-6 to TRBJ2-7; 9 nucleotides line up with TRBD1. The CDR3 totals 13 residues. V was pared by 7 bases and J by 2 bases, with 3 bases of the junction left unmatched. From germline, CDR1 is MNHNY and CDR2 SVGAGI (reference sequence). CDR3 residues: CASTGDRAYEQYF. The CDR3, as DNA: TGTGCCAGCACGGGGGACAGGGCCTACGAGCAGTACTTC.

This chain uses TRBV29-1 with TRBJ2-2; TRBD2 agrees at 9 bases. Per the germline V gene, CDR1 is SQVTM and CDR2 is ANQGSEA. The CDR3 has 16 residues. V trimming: 6 bases; J trimming: 7 bases; junction bases outside the gene matches: 15. This CDR3 reads CSVLKGSGRGSGELFF. The CDR3 DNA is TGCAGCGTCCTAAAAGGTAGCGGGAGAGGAAGCGGGGAGCTGTTTTTT.

This chain connects TRBV7-8 to TRBJ1-1, with a possible D match to TRBD1 (6 bases). This CDR3 has 15 residues. Germline lookup yields CDR1 SGHVS and CDR2 FQNEAQ. V was shortened by 5 bases and J by 4 bases, with 17 bases between the two germline ends. The DNA of the CDR3 is TGTGCCAGCAGCGCCCGGTCCCAGGGGACCACTGAAGCTTTCTTT. This encodes CASSARSQGTTEAFF.